Presented here are 14 T cell receptor beta chains from one specimen sequenced in a study of blood T cell repertoires in COVID-19. TCRdb's table, derived via immunoSEQ multiplex PCR, lists solely in-frame clones and lacks some. The sample yields about 87,000 clones, about 80% seen once. The sequenced sample was peripheral blood. The receptor set was obtained from a woman in her fifties or sixties with acute or convalescent COVID-19.

The rearrangement joins TRBV24-1 to TRBJ1-2; D not resolved. CDR1 is KGHDR, CDR2 SFDVKD, per germline. The length of the CDR3 is 14 residues. Trimming took 0 bases from V and 2 from J, leaving 6 bases between them. Here the CDR3 DNA reads TGTGCCACCAGTGATTTGGGGCTGAACTATGGCTACACCTTC. It codes for CATSDLGLNYGYTF.

The rearrangement uses TRBV28 and TRBJ1-1, with D maybe TRBD1 (5 bases). Trimming cost V 8 bases and J 6 bases, with 22 bases left between them. The CDR3 loop spans 15 amino acids. Germline V gene sequence: CDR1 MDHEN, CDR2 SYDVKM. The CDR3 is CASPPRAGAGPEAFF. CDR3 nucleotides: TGTGCCAGCCCCCCCCGCGCGGGAGCAGGGCCTGAAGCTTTCTTT.

The chain joins TRBV5-1 to TRBJ2-2, with a weak D call TRBD2 (5 bases). The ends were cut back, 0 bases at V and 5 bases at J, with 8 bases in the middle. The CDR3 consists of 14 residues. Germline V gene lookup returns CDR1 SGHRS and CDR2 YFSETQ. CDR3 region: CASSLAGKTGELFF. Written as DNA, the CDR3 is TGCGCCAGCAGCTTGGCCGGGAAAACCGGGGAGCTGTTTTTT.

This clone was seen just once. V and J are TRBV25-1 and TRBJ1-5, with 10 bases lining up with TRBD1. This CDR3 contains 17 residues. Germline values: CDR1 MGHDK, CDR2 SYGVNS. Trimming at V came to 6 bases and at J to 5 bases, leaving 13 bases not matched to a gene. CDR3 region: CASRACPRQGADQPQHF. The CDR3 DNA is TGTGCCAGCAGGGCTTGCCCCAGACAGGGGGCAGATCAGCCCCAGCATTTT.

CDR3 coding DNA: TGTGCCAGCAGCTCGGGACTCTTGAACACTGAAGCTTTCTTT. Encoded protein: CASSSGLLNTEAFF. The genes are TRBV13 and TRBJ1-1, with TRBD1 as a possible D gene (5 bases). From germline, CDR1 is PRHDT and CDR2 FYEKMQ (reference sequence). The CDR3 consists of 14 residues. V gave up 4 bases and J gave up 0 bases, with 9 bases separating them.

This clone occurred once. V gene TRBV7-8 combines with J gene TRBJ1-5, with D possibly matching TRBD1 (5 bases). The CDR3 has 15 residues. Germline assignment: CDR1 SGHVS and CDR2 FQNEAQ. Trimming shortened V by 3 bases and J by 1 base, and 10 bases separated the two germline ends. The CDR3, as DNA: TGTGCCAGCAGCTTGAGACAGAGGAGCAATCAGCCCCAGCATTTT. It encodes CASSLRQRSNQPQHF.

This clone has a handful of counts. The J gene is TRBJ2-3, the V gene TRBV27, with 8 bases that match TRBD2. Per the germline V gene, CDR1 is MNHEY and CDR2 is SMNVEV (reference sequence). This CDR3 has 16 amino acids. Trimming at V came to 5 bases and at J to 7 bases, leaving 14 bases not matched to a gene. CDR3 protein: CASSAFGGAVGNTQYF. Here the CDR3 DNA reads TGTGCCAGCAGTGCCTTCGGGGGGGCGGTCGGAAATACGCAGTATTTT.

This sequence joins TRBV3-1 (or the pseudogene TRBV3-2) and TRBJ1-1; TRBD1 aligns across 11 bases. The germline CDR1 and CDR2 sequences are LGHDT and YNNKEL (reference sequence). CDR3 length: 16 amino acids. The J segment lost 10 bases and the V segment lost 0 bases, leaving 10 bases of the junction unmatched. This CDR3 reads CASSQDRDRGAARAFF. The CDR3 DNA follows: TGTGCCAGCAGCCAAGATAGGGACAGGGGGGCGGCTCGAGCTTTCTTT.

There are a few counts of this clone. The chain recombines TRBV9 with TRBJ2-7, with a possible D match to TRBD1 (7 bases). The CDR3 totals 12 residues. Germline assignment: CDR1 SGDLS and CDR2 YYNGEE. V was clipped by 5 bases and J by 6 bases, with 12 bases between them. CDR3 coding DNA: TGTGCCAGCAGTCCAGGGGGGCGCGAGCAGTACTTC. Protein sequence: CASSPGGREQYF.

This clone showed up just once. J is TRBJ1-1 and V is TRBV19, with TRBD1 matching 7 bases. V lost 8 bases and J lost 5; bases outside the gene matches: 8. The CDR3 is made up of 13 amino acids. Germline V lookup: CDR1 LNHDA, CDR2 SQIVND (reference sequence). The CDR3 loop reads CASLIQGSTEAFF. Here the CDR3 DNA reads TGTGCCAGTCTTATACAGGGGTCGACTGAAGCTTTCTTT.

The chain's CDR3 is CSVGAGNTEAFF. The CDR3, as DNA: TGCAGCGTTGGAGCGGGGAACACTGAAGCTTTCTTT. The chain joins TRBV29-1 to TRBJ1-1; no definite D call. V lost 4 bases to trimming and J lost 1 base, with 7 bases between them. This CDR3 region has 12 residues. Germline V gene lookup returns CDR1 SQVTM and CDR2 ANQGSEA. Filled out from reference TRBV29-1 and TRBJ1-1, the complete variable domain reads SAVISQKPSRDICQRGTSLTIQCQVDSQVTMMFWYRQQPGQSLTLIATANQGSEATYESGFVIDKFPISRPNLTFSTLTVSNMSPEDSSIYLCSVGAGNTEAFFGQGTRLTVV.

The CDR3 coding sequence is TGCGCCAGCAGCCCTAACCGAGATTATGGCTACACCTTC. This translates into CASSPNRDYGYTF. V and J are TRBV5-1 and TRBJ1-2; D is unclear. Germline assignment: CDR1 SGHRS and CDR2 YFSETQ. V was shortened by 4 bases and J by 5 bases, with 12 bases between the two germline ends. This CDR3 contains 13 residues.

The chain recombines TRBV12-5 with TRBJ1-1; 8 positions match TRBD1. The length of the CDR3 is 15 residues. J lost 6 bases, V lost 5 bases, and 11 bases had no gene match. The germline gives CDR1 LGHNT, CDR2 FRNRAP. The CDR3 DNA follows: TGTGCTAGTGGTACCGGACAGGGAGGAATGGCTGAAGCTTTCTTT. It specifies CASGTGQGGMAEAFF.

The rearrangement uses TRBV21-1 and TRBJ2-5; the table assigns TRBD1, which was not confirmed against the DNA. TRBV21-1 is a pseudogene. The CDR3 covers 16 residues. DNA for the CDR3: TGTGCCAGCAGCACTAGTACAGGGACCCTCCATTGGACCCAGTACTTC. Encoded protein: CASSTSTGTLHWTQYF.